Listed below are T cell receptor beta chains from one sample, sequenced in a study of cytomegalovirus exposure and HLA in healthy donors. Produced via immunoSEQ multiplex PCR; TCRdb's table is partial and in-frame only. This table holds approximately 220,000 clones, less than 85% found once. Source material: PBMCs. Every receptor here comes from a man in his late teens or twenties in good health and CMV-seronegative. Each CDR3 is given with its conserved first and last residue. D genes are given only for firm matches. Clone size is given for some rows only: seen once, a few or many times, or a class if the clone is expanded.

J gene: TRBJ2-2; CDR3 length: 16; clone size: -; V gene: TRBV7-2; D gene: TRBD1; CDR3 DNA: TGTGCCAGCAGCCCCCAGACAGGGGGCGTTCCTGGGGAGCTGTTTTTT; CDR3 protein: CASSPQTGGVPGELFF
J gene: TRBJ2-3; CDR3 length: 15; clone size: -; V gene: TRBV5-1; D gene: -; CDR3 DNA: TGCGCCAGCAGCTTGACAGGGCTTAGTACAGATACGCAGTATTTT; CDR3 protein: CASSLTGLSTDTQYF
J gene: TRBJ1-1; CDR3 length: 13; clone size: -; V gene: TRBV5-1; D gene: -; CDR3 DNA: TGCGCCAGCAGCTTCTCAGGGGTTACTGAAGCTTTCTTT; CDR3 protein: CASSFSGVTEAFF
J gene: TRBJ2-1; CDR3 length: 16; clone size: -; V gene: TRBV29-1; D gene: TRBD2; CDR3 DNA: TGCAGCGTTGAGAATCTCGGACTAGCGGAGGGCAATGAGCAGTTCTTC; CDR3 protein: CSVENLGLAEGNEQFF
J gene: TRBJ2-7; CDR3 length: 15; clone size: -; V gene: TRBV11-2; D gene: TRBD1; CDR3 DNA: TGTGCCAGCAGACACGTCGGGACAGGCACCTACGAGCAGTACTTC; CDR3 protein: CASRHVGTGTYEQYF
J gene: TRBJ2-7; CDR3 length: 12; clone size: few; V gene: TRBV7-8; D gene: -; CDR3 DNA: TGTGCCAGCAGCCCCCCGTTGAGCGAGCAGTACTTC; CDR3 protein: CASSPPLSEQYF
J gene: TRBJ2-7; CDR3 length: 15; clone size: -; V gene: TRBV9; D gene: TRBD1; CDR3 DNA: TGTGCCAGCAGCGCGGCAGGGGGCGCGGGGTACGAGCAGTACTTC; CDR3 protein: CASSAAGGAGYEQYF
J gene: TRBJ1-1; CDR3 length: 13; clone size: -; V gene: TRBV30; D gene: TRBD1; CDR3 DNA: TGTGCCTGGGGCCGGGACAGGGGCACTGAAGCTTTCTTT; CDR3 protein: CAWGRDRGTEAFF
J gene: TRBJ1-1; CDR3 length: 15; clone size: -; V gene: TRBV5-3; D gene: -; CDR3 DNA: TGTGCCAGAAGCTTGGTATCCGGGTTGAACACTGAAGCTTTCTTT; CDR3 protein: CARSLVSGLNTEAFF
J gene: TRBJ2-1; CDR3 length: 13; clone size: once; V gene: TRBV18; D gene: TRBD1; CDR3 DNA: TGTGCCAGCTCACCGGCCGGGGACAGACAGCAGTTCTTC; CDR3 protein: CASSPAGDRQQFF
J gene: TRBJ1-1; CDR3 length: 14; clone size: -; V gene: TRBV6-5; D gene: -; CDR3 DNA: TGTGCCAGCAGCCGGCTCCAGGGTAAAACTGAAGCTTTCTTT; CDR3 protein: CASSRLQGKTEAFF
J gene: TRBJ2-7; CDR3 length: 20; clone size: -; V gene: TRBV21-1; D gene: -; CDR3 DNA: TGTGCCAGCAGCAAAGGGGGACAGGGAGGCTTTCCAGTAACTACGGACGAGCAGTACTTC; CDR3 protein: CASSKGGQGGFPVTTDEQYF
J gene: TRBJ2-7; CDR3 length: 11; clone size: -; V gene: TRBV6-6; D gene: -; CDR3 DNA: TGTGCCAGCAGCCAGCAGGGACTGCTGTACTTC; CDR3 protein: CASSQQGLLYF
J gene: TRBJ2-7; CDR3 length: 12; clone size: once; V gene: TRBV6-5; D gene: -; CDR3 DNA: TGTGCCAGCAGTTTTAGAAGGGGCGAGCAGTACTTC; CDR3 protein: CASSFRRGEQYF
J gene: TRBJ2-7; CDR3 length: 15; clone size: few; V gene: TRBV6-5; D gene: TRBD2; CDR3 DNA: TGTGCCAGCAGTTACAAGGCGGGAGGGGCCTACGAGCAGTACTTC; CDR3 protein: CASSYKAGGAYEQYF
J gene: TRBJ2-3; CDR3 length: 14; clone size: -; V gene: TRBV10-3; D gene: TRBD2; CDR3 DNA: TGTGCCATCAGGCCGACTAGCGGCACAGATACGCAGTATTTT; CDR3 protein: CAIRPTSGTDTQYF
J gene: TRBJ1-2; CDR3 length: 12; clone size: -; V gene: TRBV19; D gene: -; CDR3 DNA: TGTGCCAGTAGTAGCAGGGGCTATGGCTACACCTTC; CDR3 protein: CASSSRGYGYTF
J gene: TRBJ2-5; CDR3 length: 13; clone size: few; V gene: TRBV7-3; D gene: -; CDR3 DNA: TGTGCCAGCAGCTTAGACAGACAAGAGACCCAGTACTTC; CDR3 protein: CASSLDRQETQYF
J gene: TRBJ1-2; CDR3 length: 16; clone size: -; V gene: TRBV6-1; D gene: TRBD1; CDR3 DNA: TGTGCCAGCAGTGAAAGGGGACAGGGCTGGGGCTATGGCTACACCTTC; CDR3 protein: CASSERGQGWGYGYTF
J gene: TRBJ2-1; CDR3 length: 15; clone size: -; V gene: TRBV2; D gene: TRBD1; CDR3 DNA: TGTGCCAGCAGGGAGGGACAGGGGATTGGCAATGAGCAGTTCTTC; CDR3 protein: CASREGQGIGNEQFF
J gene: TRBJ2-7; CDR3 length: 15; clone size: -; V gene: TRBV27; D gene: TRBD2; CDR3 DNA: TGTGCCAGCGCCAACAGACTAGCGGGAGAGGAGGAGCAGTACTTC; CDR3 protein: CASANRLAGEEEQYF
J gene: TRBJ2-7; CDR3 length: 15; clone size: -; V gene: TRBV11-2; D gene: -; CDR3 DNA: TGTGCCAGCAGATTCAGGACAGACCGCTCCTACGAGCAGTACTTC; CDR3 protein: CASRFRTDRSYEQYF
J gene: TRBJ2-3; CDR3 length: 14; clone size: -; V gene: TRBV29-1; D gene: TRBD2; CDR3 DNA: TGCAGCGTTGAGCTAGCGGGAGGATCAGATACGCAGTATTTT; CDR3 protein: CSVELAGGSDTQYF
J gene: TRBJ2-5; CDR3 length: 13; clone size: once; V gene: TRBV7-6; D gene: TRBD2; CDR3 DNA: TGTGCCAGCAGCCGGGGGGTCCAAGAGACCCAGTACTTC; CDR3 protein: CASSRGVQETQYF
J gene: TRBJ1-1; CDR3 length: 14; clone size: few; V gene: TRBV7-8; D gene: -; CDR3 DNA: TGTGCCAGCACCCGACAGCAAAAGAACACTGAAGCTTTCTTT; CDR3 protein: CASTRQQKNTEAFF
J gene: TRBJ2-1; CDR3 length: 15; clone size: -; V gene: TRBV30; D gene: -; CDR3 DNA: TGTGCCTGGGAACGGAGGGTAGGTTTGTGGAATGAGCAGTTCTTC; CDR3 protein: CAWERRVGLWNEQFF
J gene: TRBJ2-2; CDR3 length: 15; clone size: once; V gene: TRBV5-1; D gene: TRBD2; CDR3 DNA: TGCGCCAGCAGCTTGGAAACGGGGGGAACCGGGGAGCTGTTTTTT; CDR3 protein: CASSLETGGTGELFF
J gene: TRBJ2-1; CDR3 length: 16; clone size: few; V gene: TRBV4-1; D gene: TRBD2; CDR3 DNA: TGCGCCAGCAGCCTCACCGGGACTAGCGGGAGAAGTGAGCAGTTCTTC; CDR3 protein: CASSLTGTSGRSEQFF
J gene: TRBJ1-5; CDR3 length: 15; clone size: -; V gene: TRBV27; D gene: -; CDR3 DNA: TGTGCCAGCAGTTTACACCCAAACAAGGGAGAGCCCCAGCATTTT; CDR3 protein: CASSLHPNKGEPQHF
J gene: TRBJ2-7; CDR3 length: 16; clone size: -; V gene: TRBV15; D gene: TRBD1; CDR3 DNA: TGTGCCACCAGCAGACCGGACAGGGGCAAAGGCTACGAGCAGTACTTC; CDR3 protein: CATSRPDRGKGYEQYF
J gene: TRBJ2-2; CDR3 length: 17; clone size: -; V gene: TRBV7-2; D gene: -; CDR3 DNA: TGTGCCAGCAGACACATAAATAGTCCCGAGGACACCGGGGAGCTGTTTTTT; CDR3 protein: CASRHINSPEDTGELFF
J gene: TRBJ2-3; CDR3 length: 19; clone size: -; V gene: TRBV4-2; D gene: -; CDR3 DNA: TGTGCCAGCAGCCAAGATTATGAAGAGGTAAGCGGAGACACAGATACGCAGTATTTT; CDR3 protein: CASSQDYEEVSGDTDTQYF